The 17 T cell receptor beta chains listed next were all sequenced from one sample in a study of T cell changes during pregnancy in multiple sclerosis. Produced via immunoSEQ multiplex PCR; TCRdb's table is partial and in-frame only. The top ten hold 0.95% to 1.5% of the sample, which has around 43,000 clones, about 91% seen once. The sample consisted of CD4+ T cells from peripheral blood mononuclear cells, taken in the first trimester of pregnancy. The receptors shown here come from a female donor with multiple sclerosis, enrolled in a pregnancy study.

The chain carries TRBV4-2 and TRBJ2-1; D ambiguous. Trimming shortened V by 0 bases and J by 0 bases, and 6 bases separated the two germline ends. Germline loops: CDR1 LGHNA, CDR2 YNFKEQ. This CDR3 is built from 15 residues. CDR3 sequence (DNA): TGTGCCAGCAGCCAAGAAGGAGCCTCCTACAATGAGCAGTTCTTC. Protein sequence: CASSQEGASYNEQFF.

The chain recombines TRBV6-4 with TRBJ1-5; no firm D call. CDR1 and CDR2 (germline): MRHNA, SNTAGT. The CDR3 contains 16 residues. Trimming left V 2 bases short and J 0 bases short, with 11 bases between. CDR3 in DNA: TGTGCCAGCAGTGACCCACACCGTTATAGCAATCAGCCCCAGCATTTT. It is translated as CASSDPHRYSNQPQHF.

The CDR3 is CASAPGDQETQYF. DNA of the CDR3: TGTGCCAGCGCCCCGGGGGATCAAGAGACCCAGTACTTC. The rearrangement joins TRBV5-4 to TRBJ2-5, with D possibly matching TRBD2 (6 bases). Trimming took 7 bases from V and 2 from J, leaving 12 bases between them. The CDR3 is made up of 13 amino acids. The germline CDR1 and CDR2 sequences are SGHNT and YYREEE (reference sequence).

The rearrangement links TRBV30 to TRBJ2-7; TRBD2 might be the D (5 bases). V was pared by 4 bases and J by 11 bases, with 21 bases between. The CDR3 totals 13 residues. Looked up from germline, CDR1 is GTSNPN and CDR2 is SVGIG (reference sequence). CDR3 coding DNA: TGTGCCTGGATGTCACAGAGGGAAGTTAAGGAGTACTTC. Its protein product is CAWMSQREVKEYF.

The chain joins TRBV10-3 to TRBJ1-3, with D possibly being TRBD1 (6 bases). Trimming took off 2 bases at V and 4 bases at J, with 15 bases between the two ends. Germline assignment: CDR1 ENHRY and CDR2 SYGVKD. CDR3 length: 16 residues. CDR3 in amino acids: CAISENQGLSGNTIYF. As DNA, the CDR3 is TGTGCCATCAGTGAGAATCAGGGGCTCTCCGGAAACACCATATATTTT.

The chain recombines TRBV28 with TRBJ2-3, with 7 bases matching TRBD2. This CDR3 contains 17 residues. Germline V gives CDR1 MDHEN, CDR2 SYDVKM. The V gene end was trimmed by 3 bases and the J gene end by 8 bases; junction bases not matched to a gene: 17. The CDR3 region is CASSLAGLDTGMGTQYF. CDR3 sequence (DNA): TGTGCCAGCAGTTTGGCCGGACTAGACACGGGTATGGGTACGCAGTATTTT. Together with reference TRBV28 and TRBJ2-3, the CDR3 gives the full variable domain: DVKVTQSSRYLVKRTGEKVFLECVQDMDHENMFWYRQDPGLGLRLIYFSYDVKMKEKGDIPEGYSVSREKKERFSLILESASTNQTSMYLCASSLAGLDTGMGTQYFGPGTRLTVL.

The V and J genes are TRBV30 and TRBJ2-3; the match to TRBD2 covers 7 bases. V lost 4 bases, J lost 2 bases, and 6 bases stayed unmatched. There are 14 residues in the CDR3. The V gene's germline CDR1 is GTSNPN and CDR2 SVGIG (reference sequence). DNA for the CDR3: TGTGCCTGGAATCGGGAGGTATACACAGATACGCAGTATTTT. Protein: CAWNREVYTDTQYF.

This chain uses TRBV30 with TRBJ2-3; D remains unclear. Per germline, CDR1 GTSNPN and CDR2 SVGIG (reference sequence). V lost 2 bases and J lost 5, with 14 bases in between. The CDR3 has 14 amino acids. For the CDR3, the DNA is TGTGCCTGGAGTTGGCCTAGTGTTGGAGATACGCAGTATTTT. Its translation is CAWSWPSVGDTQYF.

V is TRBV18 and J is TRBJ1-4; no reliable D call. CDR3 length: 14 residues. V lost 3 bases to trimming and J lost 8 bases, with 13 bases between them. The germline CDR1 and CDR2 sequences are KGHSH and LQKENI. The CDR3 spells CASSPREALEKLFF. CDR3 sequence (DNA): TGTGCCAGCTCACCGAGGGAAGCGCTGGAAAAACTGTTTTTT.

The chain joins TRBV7-9 to TRBJ2-1; 7 bases agree with TRBD2. Germline V gives CDR1 SEHNR, CDR2 FQNEAQ (reference sequence). This CDR3 has 18 residues. V lost 5 bases and J lost 7; bases outside the gene matches: 20. As DNA, the CDR3 is TGTGCCAGCAGCACAGGAGCTAGCGGCCCCTTGGTGATGAATGAGCAGTTCTTC. Amino acid sequence: CASSTGASGPLVMNEQFF.

This clone was observed a handful of times. This chain joins TRBV5-4 and TRBJ2-3, with D perhaps matching TRBD1 (6 bases). CDR1 and CDR2 from the germline V gene are SGHNT and YYREEE (reference sequence). Trimming shortened V by 0 bases and J by 1 base, and 9 bases separated the two germline ends. CDR3 length: 15 amino acids. The chain's CDR3 is CASSLGRQGTDTQYF. In nucleotides, the CDR3 is TGTGCCAGCAGCTTGGGTAGACAGGGCACAGATACGCAGTATTTT.

This rearrangement joins TRBV10-3 to TRBJ2-5, with D possibly being TRBD2 (5 bases). CDR3 length equals 14 residues. Trimming removed 3 bases at V and 4 bases at J, with 12 bases between. Germline CDR1 is ENHRY and CDR2 is SYGVKD. CDR3 region: CAISEREWGETQYF. The CDR3 DNA sequence: TGTGCCATCAGTGAACGGGAATGGGGAGAGACCCAGTACTTC.

This sequence joins TRBV13 and TRBJ2-3; 7 bases are a match to TRBD2. V dropped 4 bases and J dropped 2; count of bases not matched to a gene: 12. This CDR3 is built from 17 residues. CDR1 and CDR2 from the germline V gene are PRHDT and FYEKMQ (reference sequence). In DNA, the CDR3 is TGTGCCAGCAGCTGGTTTCGGGGGAGGGTAGACACAGATACGCAGTATTTT. Translation gives CASSWFRGRVDTDTQYF.

CDR3 nucleotide sequence: TGCGCCAGCAGCCAGGATCAGGGTTTTGGAGCCAAAAACATTCAGTACTTC. As protein: CASSQDQGFGAKNIQYF. The chain couples TRBV4-1 to TRBJ2-4; D is perhaps TRBD1 (5 bases). The CDR3 is 17 amino acids. Germline V CDR1 and CDR2: MGHRA, YSYEKL. Trimming removed 3 bases from V and 0 bases from J, with 15 bases in between.

This clone has a handful of counts. V gene TRBV30 combines with J gene TRBJ1-4; possible D gene TRBD1, 6 bases. There are 14 residues in the CDR3. Deletions cut 2 bases from V and 7 bases from J, with 14 bases between. In germline, CDR1 is GTSNPN, CDR2 SVGIG (reference sequence). CDR3 sequence reads: CAWSKGEGGEKLFF. The CDR3 region has the DNA TGTGCCTGGAGTAAGGGCGAAGGGGGTGAAAAACTGTTTTTT. Variable domain in full (rest from reference TRBV30 and TRBJ1-4): SQTIHQWPATLVQPVGSPLSLECTVEGTSNPNLYWYRQAAGRGLQLLFYSVGIGQISSEVPQNLSASRPQDRQFILSSKKLLLSDSGFYLCAWSKGEGGEKLFFGSGTQLSVL.

The chain recombines TRBV5-1 with TRBJ2-2; 13 nucleotides match TRBD2. The CDR3 has 18 residues. J gave up 0 bases and V 4 bases, and 6 bases lay outside the gene matches. Germline CDR1 SGHRS, CDR2 YFSETQ. CDR3 sequence reads: CASSPRTSGRANTGELFF. The CDR3 bases are TGCGCCAGCAGCCCCAGAACTAGCGGGAGGGCGAACACCGGGGAGCTGTTTTTT. The full variable domain, in which reference TRBV5-1 and TRBJ2-2 provide the parts outside the CDR3, is KAGVTQTPRYLIKTRGQQVTLSCSPISGHRSVSWYQQTPGQGLQFLFEYFSETQRNKGNFPGRFSGRQFSNSRSEMNVSTLELGDSALYLCASSPRTSGRANTGELFFGEGSRLTVL.

The gene calls are TRBV5-6 and TRBJ2-3, with TRBD1 identical over 7 bases. The germline gives CDR1 SGHDT, CDR2 YYEEEE. The CDR3 sequence is 16 residues long. The V gene end was trimmed by 1 base and the J gene end by 2 bases; junction bases not matched to a gene: 7. The CDR3 DNA sequence: TGTGCCAGCAGCTTGACAGGGGATACTCACACAGATACGCAGTATTTT. Translated: CASSLTGDTHTDTQYF.